Included here is one T cell receptor beta chain sequence, with context. Autoimmune disease history or systemic immunosuppression disqualified patients. This record comes from a study of OX40 agonist ivuxolimab in advanced cancers. Study-level background: Previous treatment with anti-PD-1, anti-PD-L1 or anti-CTLA-4 therapy was allowed; under 50% had received some.

Trimming cost V 5 bases and J 5 bases, with 12 bases left between them. CDR1 KGHSH and CDR2 LQKENI come from the germline V gene. CDR3 length: 13 residues. Assay used: immunoSEQ multiplex PCR; TCRdb lists only in-frame clones, some missing. This table holds more than 50,000 clones, 85% found once. The sample here was CD4+ or CD8+ T cells sorted from blood, taken in a trial of the OX40 agonist ivuxolimab. The TCR sequence derives from an adult with an advanced solid tumor such as melanoma, head and neck, liver or kidney cancer. The rearrangement joins TRBV18 to TRBJ1-1, with unresolved D. In nucleotides, the CDR3 is TGTGCCAGCTCAGAAGGGATGTATACTGAAGCTTTCTTT. Protein sequence: CASSEGMYTEAFF. Full variable domain (outside the CDR3, taken from reference TRBV18 and TRBJ1-1): NAGVMQNPRHLVRRRGQEARLRCSPMKGHSHVYWYRQLPEEGLKFMVYLQKENIIDESGMPKERFSAEFPKEGPSILRIQQVVRGDSAAYFCASSEGMYTEAFFGQGTRLTVV.